The present TCR beta chain was sequenced within a study of PD-1 blockade in classical Hodgkin lymphoma. Study-wide results and limits: Complete responders' baseline diversity resembled that of newly diagnosed patients.

Each patient relapsed following autologous stem cell transplantation, and prior brentuximab vedotin exposure differed. Comments on this clone: Its specificity is unknown.

The repertoire was sequenced with immunoSEQ multiplex PCR; TCRdb's copy has only in-frame clones and lacks some. The sample gives tens of thousands of clones, approximately 70% of which show up once; over 4.5% is in the top ten. Source: peripheral blood mononuclear cells (PBMCs), taken at baseline. This clonotype was obtained from a human donor with classical Hodgkin lymphoma.

In DNA, the CDR3 is TGCGCCAGCAGCCAAGTGGGACAGGGGTCGTACGAGCAGTACTTC. Encoded protein: CASSQVGQGSYEQYF. The chain couples TRBV4-3 to TRBJ2-7, with 10 nucleotides matching TRBD1. Germline CDR1 is LGHNA and CDR2 is YSLEER. V lost 1 base and J lost 4; bases outside the gene matches: 4. The CDR3 spans 15 residues.